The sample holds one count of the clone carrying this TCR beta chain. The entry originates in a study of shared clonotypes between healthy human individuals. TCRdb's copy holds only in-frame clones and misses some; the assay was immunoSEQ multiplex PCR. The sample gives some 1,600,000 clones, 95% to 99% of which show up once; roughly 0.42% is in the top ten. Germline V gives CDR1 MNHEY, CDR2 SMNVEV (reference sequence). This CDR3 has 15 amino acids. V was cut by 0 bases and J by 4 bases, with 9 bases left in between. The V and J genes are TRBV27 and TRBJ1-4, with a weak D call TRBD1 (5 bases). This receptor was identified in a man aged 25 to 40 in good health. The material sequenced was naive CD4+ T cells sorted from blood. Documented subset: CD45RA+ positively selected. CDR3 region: CASSLSRAYNEKLFF. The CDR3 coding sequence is TGTGCCAGCAGTTTATCCAGGGCCTATAATGAAAAACTGTTTTTT. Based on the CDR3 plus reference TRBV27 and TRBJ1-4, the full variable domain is EAQVTQNPRYLITVTGKKLTVTCSQNMNHEYMSWYRQDPGLGLRQIYYSMNVEVTDKGDVPEGYKVSRKEKRNFPLILESPSPNQTSLYFCASSLSRAYNEKLFFGSGTQLSVL.